One sample yielded the 22 T cell receptor beta chains listed below, sequenced in a study of blood T cell repertoires in COVID-19 (dated by TCRdb to 2020 to 2021). The library was generated by the immunoSEQ multiplex PCR assay. In its TCRdb copy, this immuneACCESS table keeps in-frame sequences only and misses some clones. Where compared with another copy, unresolved V genes explain less than half of these, and the others have no known cause. Here the sample has more than 150,000 clones; about 82% occur a single time. The ten largest clonotypes hold about 4.8% of the sample. Specimen: peripheral blood. Source of these receptors: a woman between 25 and 40 years old with acute or convalescent COVID-19.

The gene calls are TRBV9 and TRBJ2-7; 7 bases agree with TRBD1. CDR3 length equals 14 residues. V lost 4 bases and J lost 1; bases outside the gene matches: 5. Per the germline V gene, CDR1 is SGDLS and CDR2 is YYNGEE. CDR3 coding DNA: TGTGCCAGCAGCTCCACAGGGGAATCCTACGAGCAGTACTTC. Its translation: CASSSTGESYEQYF.

The CDR3 DNA reads TGTGCCAGCAGCTTAACATGGAGGGGGCAGGAAAAACTGTTTTTT. This codes for CASSLTWRGQEKLFF. The J gene is TRBJ1-4, the V gene TRBV7-8; 7 bases align to TRBD1. This CDR3 is built from 15 residues. The trim removed 2 bases at V and 8 bases at J, leaving 8 bases unmatched. CDR1 and CDR2 (germline): SGHVS, FQNEAQ.

V is TRBV30 and J is TRBJ1-1; no firm D call. V lost 1 base and J 1 base, leaving 4 bases between the germline ends. The germline V gene has CDR1 GTSNPN and CDR2 SVGIG (reference sequence). The CDR3 has 12 amino acids. The CDR3 here is CAWSDGNTEAFF. For the CDR3, the DNA is TGTGCCTGGAGTGACGGGAACACTGAAGCTTTCTTT.

This clone was counted between two and nine times. The V call is TRBV19, the J call TRBJ1-5; 8 bases align to TRBD1. Germline V lookup: CDR1 LNHDA, CDR2 SQIVND (reference sequence). CDR3 length equals 16 residues. Trimming cost V 0 bases and J 4 bases; bases outside gene matches: 5. CDR3 coding DNA: TGTGCCAGTAGTATAGAGACAGGGGCCCTAAATCAGCCCCAGCATTTT. Its protein is CASSIETGALNQPQHF.

The V gene is TRBV7-2, the J gene TRBJ2-7; D is unclear. CDR3 length: 15 amino acids. Germline lookup yields CDR1 SGHTA and CDR2 FQGNSA. V lost 0 bases to trimming and J lost 4 bases, with 13 bases between them. CDR3 nucleotide sequence: TGTGCCAGCAGCTTAGCTAACAGTCCATTATACGAGCAGTACTTC. Its protein product is CASSLANSPLYEQYF.

V and J are TRBV30 and TRBJ1-3; D not resolved. Germline V gene sequence: CDR1 GTSNPN, CDR2 SVGIG (reference sequence). CDR3 size: 11 residues. Trimming took 4 bases from V and 2 from J, leaving 3 bases between them. The CDR3 region is CAWTAGNTIYF. The CDR3 bases are TGTGCCTGGACTGCTGGAAACACCATATATTTT. The full variable domain, rest sourced from reference TRBV30 and TRBJ1-3, is SQTIHQWPATLVQPVGSPLSLECTVEGTSNPNLYWYRQAAGRGLQLLFYSVGIGQISSEVPQNLSASRPQDRQFILSSKKLLLSDSGFYLCAWTAGNTIYFGEGSWLTVV.

CDR3 coding DNA: TGTGCCAGCACCCCAGAAGGGACAGCTGAGGGCTACACCTTC. Amino acid sequence: CASTPEGTAEGYTF. The gene calls are TRBV9 and TRBJ1-2; 7 bases match TRBD1. Germline CDR1 and CDR2: SGDLS and YYNGEE. The CDR3 totals 14 residues. J lost 8 bases, V lost 6 bases, and 13 bases had no gene match.

Only a few counts were recorded for this clone. The chain employs TRBV9 and TRBJ2-2; 8 bases match TRBD1. The V segment lost 7 bases and the J segment 3 bases; nucleotides outside the gene matches: 5. In germline, CDR1 is SGDLS, CDR2 YYNGEE. The CDR3 covers 14 residues. The CDR3, as DNA: TGTGCCAGCCGCGGACAGGGTTACACCGGGGAGCTGTTTTTT. This gives the protein CASRGQGYTGELFF.

Of note for this clone: Different DNA sequences within this sample yield the same CDR3. CDR3 bases: TGTGCCAGCAGCTTGAGCTCCTACGAGCAGTACTTC. Protein sequence: CASSLSSYEQYF. The chain couples TRBV11-2 to TRBJ2-7, with D unresolved. The CDR3 sequence is 12 residues long. Trimming left V 3 bases short and J 0 bases short, with 3 bases between. Germline CDR1 and CDR2: SGHAT and FQNNGV.

This chain uses TRBV5-1 with TRBJ1-2; D unresolved. Germline V gene lookup returns CDR1 SGHRS and CDR2 YFSETQ. The ends were cut back, 4 bases at V and 4 bases at J, with 11 bases in the middle. There are 13 residues in the CDR3. Here the CDR3 reads CASSETGVYGYTF. Written as DNA, the CDR3 is TGCGCCAGCAGCGAGACGGGAGTCTATGGCTACACCTTC.

The V gene is TRBV7-8, the J gene TRBJ2-3; TRBD2 matches at 12 bases. The V and J ends lost 0 bases and 6 bases, in that order; junction bases with no gene match: 7. CDR3 length: 17 amino acids. The germline V gene encodes CDR1 SGHVS and CDR2 FQNEAQ. CDR3 amino acids: CASSLAQLAGGQDTQYF. Written as DNA, the CDR3 is TGTGCCAGCAGCTTAGCGCAACTAGCGGGGGGCCAGGATACGCAGTATTTT.

J is TRBJ2-1 and V is TRBV7-2; 8 bases match TRBD2. The germline gives CDR1 SGHTA, CDR2 FQGNSA. The CDR3 totals 15 residues. The V gene end was trimmed by 2 bases and the J gene end by 5 bases; junction bases not matched to a gene: 5. For the CDR3, the DNA is TGTGCCAGCAGCTTACCGGGACTAGGCCACAATGAGCAGTTCTTC. Amino acid sequence: CASSLPGLGHNEQFF.

This rearrangement joins TRBV15 to TRBJ1-4; the D gene is possibly TRBD1 (5 bases). The CDR3 covers 13 residues. The V gene's germline CDR1 is LNHNV and CDR2 YYDKDF (reference sequence). Deletions cut 5 bases from V and 4 bases from J, with 8 bases between. CDR3 bases: TGTGCCACCAGCGTCGACAGTAATGAAAAACTGTTTTTT. It codes for CATSVDSNEKLFF.

The chain couples TRBV11-2 to TRBJ2-7, with a weak D call TRBD2 (5 bases). Per germline, CDR1 SGHAT and CDR2 FQNNGV. CDR3 length: 13 amino acids. The V gene lost 3 bases and the J gene lost 6 bases, with 12 bases spanning the gap. CDR3 residues: CASSFDYVGEQYF. The CDR3 DNA is TGTGCCAGCAGCTTCGACTATGTAGGCGAGCAGTACTTC.

This clone was observed once. Its ends do not fully match the called genes, so a read error is possible. This sequence joins TRBV30 and TRBJ2-7, with D possibly TRBD2 on 5 matching bases. This CDR3 contains 14 residues. CDR1 is GTSNPN and CDR2 is SVGIG in the germline V gene (reference sequence). The CDR3 region is CAWVSPGRHGVLNF. DNA for the CDR3: TGTGCCTGGGTGTCGCCCGGTCGTCACGGGGTATTGAACTTC.

V gene TRBV7-9 combines with J gene TRBJ1-5, with D possibly being TRBD1 (6 bases). In germline, CDR1 is SEHNR, CDR2 FQNEAQ (reference sequence). Trimming removed 1 base from V and 1 base from J, with 11 bases in between. The CDR3 extends over 16 amino acids. The CDR3 reads CASSLGGGVSNQPQHF. The CDR3 DNA is TGTGCCAGCAGCTTAGGAGGGGGGGTAAGCAATCAGCCCCAGCATTTT.

The CDR3 DNA is TGTGCCAGCAGCCGCGGGGGGACAGCTTCTCAGTACTTC. It yields the protein CASSRGGTASQYF. V and J are TRBV27 and TRBJ2-7; a possible D gene is TRBD2 (8 bases). The CDR3 is made up of 13 amino acids. Trimming left V 6 bases short and J 10 bases short, with 19 bases between. Germline CDR1 is MNHEY and CDR2 is SMNVEV (reference sequence).

The J gene is TRBJ2-7, the V gene TRBV20-1; weak D call: TRBD1 (6 bases). CDR3 length: 13 amino acids. Trimming cost V 3 bases and J 1 base, with 10 bases left between them. Germline CDR1 DFQATT, CDR2 SNEGSKA (reference sequence). The CDR3 sequence is CSASNRESYEQYF. DNA for the CDR3: TGCAGTGCTAGTAACAGGGAATCCTACGAGCAGTACTTC.

This clone was seen just once. The chain joins TRBV10-1 to TRBJ1-1; 9 positions match TRBD1. With V trimmed by 6 bases and J by 4 bases, 9 bases remained unmatched. Germline-derived CDR1 and CDR2 are WNHNN and SYGVQD (reference sequence). CDR3 length equals 15 residues. The CDR3 sequence is CASRPQGAASTEAFF. In DNA form, the CDR3 reads TGCGCCAGCAGACCACAGGGGGCGGCTAGCACTGAAGCTTTCTTT.

The chain recombines TRBV5-1 with TRBJ1-4; D perhaps matches TRBD1 (5 bases). V was pared by 4 bases and J by 0 bases, with 10 bases between. CDR3 length: 15 amino acids. Germline V gene data show CDR1 as SGHRS and CDR2 as YFSETQ. Here the CDR3 reads CASSKQQATNEKLFF. The CDR3 coding sequence is TGCGCCAGCAGCAAACAACAGGCAACTAATGAAAAACTGTTTTTT.

V usage is TRBV7-2 and J usage is TRBJ2-2; TRBD2 aligns across 9 bases. CDR1 and CDR2 (germline): SGHTA, FQGNSA. Trimming took 3 bases from V and 6 from J; bases not matched to a gene: 11. The CDR3 has 17 residues. In DNA, the CDR3 is TGTGCCAGCAGCTTCTCGGGAGGCGGGAGGGCCTCCGGGGAGCTGTTTTTT. Translated, it gives CASSFSGGGRASGELFF.

This chain uses TRBV29-1 with TRBJ1-1; TRBD1 matches 9 bases. The CDR3 length is 14 residues. J lost 1 base, V lost 3 bases, and 3 bases had no gene match. Germline CDR1 SQVTM, CDR2 ANQGSEA. The CDR3 DNA is TGCAGCGTTGACAAACAGGGGGCGAACACTGAAGCTTTCTTT. This sequence encodes CSVDKQGANTEAFF.